These 32 T cell receptor beta chains share one sample of origin, sequenced in a study of Graves' ophthalmopathy and Graves' hyperthyroidism. The authors amplified TCR beta CDR3 regions, and they did so from RNA transcripts for repertoire sequencing. Following a first-round RT-PCR that used HTBI primers, a second-round multiplex PCR was carried out. TCRdb independently ran MiXCR on the multiplex PCR reads; one entry per CDR3 protein. The sample lists roughly 610,000 distinct CDR3 sequences; approximately 21% were seen once. What was sequenced was peripheral blood. These receptors were taken from a woman aged 18-29 years with stable Graves' hyperthyroidism. Some clones in this sample may be carry-over from other donors' samples.

Ten or more counts support this clonotype. This chain joins TRBV12-3 or TRBV12-4 and TRBJ1-6, with 9 positions matching TRBD1. The V and J ends lost 6 bases and 7 bases, in that order; junction bases with no gene match: 10. The CDR3 is 16 amino acids. The DNA of the CDR3 is TGTGCCAGCAGCACCCGGGACAGGGCACGAAATTCACCCCTCCACTTT. This translates into CASSTRDRARNSPLHF.

The sample holds many counts of this clonotype. V and J are TRBV6-2 or TRBV6-3 and TRBJ2-7, with D unclear. Trimming left V 2 bases short and J 3 bases short, with 8 bases between. From germline, CDR1 is MNHEY and CDR2 SVGEGT. The CDR3 runs 13 residues. The CDR3 is CASSYVANYEQYF. The CDR3 coding sequence is TGTGCCAGCAGTTACGTGGCCAACTACGAGCAGTACTTC.

This chain uses TRBV5-1 with TRBJ2-2; the D gene is possibly TRBD2 (5 bases). With 2 bases removed from V and 5 bases from J, the gap between germline ends came to 13 bases. Germline V gene sequence: CDR1 SGHRS, CDR2 YFSETQ. The CDR3 is 15 residues long. The CDR3 spells CASSFEGVRTGELFF. The CDR3 nucleotides read TGCGCCAGCAGCTTTGAGGGAGTGAGGACCGGGGAGCTGTTTTTT.

The chain carries TRBV20-1 and TRBJ1-1; no reliable D call. The germline V and J ends were trimmed by 1 base and 1 base, with 7 bases remaining between them. Germline CDR1 reads DFQATT; CDR2 reads SNEGSKA (reference sequence). CDR3 length: 13 residues. The DNA for the CDR3 is TGCAGTGCTAGAGTCGACGGGAACACTGAAGCTTTCTTT. Protein sequence: CSARVDGNTEAFF.

In its sample, this clonotype was seen many times. The chain recombines TRBV6-5 with TRBJ1-1; TRBD1 matches at 10 bases. J lost 0 bases, V lost 3 bases, and 1 base had no gene match. This CDR3 is built from 15 residues. CDR1 and CDR2 from the germline V gene are MNHEY and SVGAGI. The DNA of the CDR3 is TGTGCCAGCAGTTATGGGACAGGGGTGAACACTGAAGCTTTCTTT. Its translation: CASSYGTGVNTEAFF.

This clonotype was recorded a few times. This chain links TRBV28 with TRBJ1-1, with a possible D match to TRBD1 (6 bases). Trimming shortened V by 5 bases and J by 0 bases, and 13 bases separated the two germline ends. The germline CDR1 and CDR2 sequences are MDHEN and SYDVKM. The CDR3 extends over 15 amino acids. CDR3 sequence: CASSPTDSMNTEAFF. The CDR3 DNA reads TGTGCCAGCAGTCCTACGGACAGCATGAACACTGAAGCTTTCTTT.

This clonotype has more than one count but fewer than ten. The chain recombines TRBV6-2 or TRBV6-3 with TRBJ1-2; TRBD1 matches 7 bases. J gave up 3 bases and V 2 bases, and 6 bases lay outside the gene matches. The CDR3 covers 15 residues. Germline CDR1 MNHEY, CDR2 SVGEGT. In DNA form, the CDR3 reads TGTGCCAGCAGTTACAAATCGGGACAGTACTATGGCTACACCTTC. Amino acid sequence: CASSYKSGQYYGYTF.

The chain carries TRBV11-2 and TRBJ2-2, with 7 positions matching TRBD1. The V gene's germline CDR1 is SGHAT and CDR2 FQNNGV. CDR3 size: 17 residues. Trimming took 5 bases from V and 5 from J; bases not matched to a gene: 14. The CDR3 DNA is TGTGCCAGCAGCCCTGGTACTAGGGGGCCGGGGACCGGGGAGCTGTTTTTT. Translating gives CASSPGTRGPGTGELFF.

This clonotype was seen ten or more times. The J gene is TRBJ2-7, the V gene TRBV4-1; D unclear. Germline values: CDR1 MGHRA, CDR2 YSYEKL. V dropped 0 bases and J dropped 7 bases, with 13 bases sitting between them. The CDR3 runs to 14 residues. The CDR3 nucleotides are TGCGCCAGCAGCCAAGATTCGACCAACCTAGAGCAGTACTTC. Translated: CASSQDSTNLEQYF.

The chain combines TRBV29-1 with TRBJ2-7; 11 bases map to TRBD2. V was clipped by 6 bases and J by 3 bases; unmatched bases: 10. The germline V gene encodes CDR1 SQVTM and CDR2 ANQGSEA. The CDR3 length is 15 residues. CDR3 sequence: CSVQRGTSGDYEQYF. CDR3 sequence (DNA): TGCAGCGTCCAAAGGGGGACTAGCGGAGACTACGAGCAGTACTTC.

This clonotype turned up a few times. The chain recombines TRBV4-2 with TRBJ2-7, with TRBD2 identical over 8 bases. Germline V gene lookup returns CDR1 LGHNA and CDR2 YNFKEQ. The trim removed 0 bases at V and 4 bases at J, leaving 5 bases unmatched. The CDR3 length is 15 residues. The CDR3 loop is CASSQERLAGYEQYF. The CDR3 DNA reads as TGTGCCAGCAGCCAAGAGCGGCTAGCGGGTTACGAGCAGTACTTC.

The table lists this clonotype with many counts. The genes are TRBV30 and TRBJ1-1; D possibly corresponds to TRBD1 (5 bases). The V gene lost 1 base and the J gene lost 6 bases, with 9 bases spanning the gap. Germline V gene sequence: CDR1 GTSNPN, CDR2 SVGIG (reference sequence). This CDR3 has 12 amino acids. CDR3 loop: CAWSEGRPEAFF. CDR3 DNA: TGTGCCTGGAGTGAGGGGCGCCCTGAAGCTTTCTTT.

This clonotype was counted only a few times. Just one base apart from a much larger clone, this may be a read error. V and J are TRBV2 and TRBJ1-2, with D perhaps TRBD1 (6 bases). The CDR3 sequence is 16 residues long. Germline V CDR1 and CDR2: SNHLY, FYNNEI. V shed 5 bases and J shed 2 bases, with 18 bases lying between them. In DNA form, the CDR3 reads TGTGCCAGCAGTAGACGGCTGCAGGGGCCGAACTATGGCTACACCTTC. It yields the protein CASSRRLQGPNYGYTF.

This chain connects TRBV2 to TRBJ2-7; D is unresolved. V dropped 10 bases and J dropped 3 bases, with 10 bases sitting between them. The V gene's germline CDR1 is SNHLY and CDR2 FYNNEI. The length of the CDR3 is 11 residues. The CDR3 loop reads CATQGYYEQYF. In DNA, the CDR3 is TGTGCCACCCAAGGATACTACGAGCAGTACTTC.

The chain employs TRBV4-1 and TRBJ2-7; TRBD2 matches at 12 bases. V lost 2 bases and J lost 3; bases outside the gene matches: 5. Germline V gene sequence: CDR1 MGHRA, CDR2 YSYEKL. The CDR3 loop spans 16 amino acids. The CDR3 region is CASSQLLAGGNYEQYF. CDR3 DNA sequence: TGCGCCAGCAGCCAACTGCTAGCGGGGGGGAACTACGAGCAGTACTTC.

For this clonotype: One end of the junction is discordant with germline, which a read error may explain. The chain joins TRBV12-3 or TRBV12-4 to TRBJ1-5; no definite D call. The CDR3 has 13 residues. CDR3 in DNA: TGTGCCAGCAGTTTAGACCAGAATCTGCCCCAGCATTTT. Protein sequence: CASSLDQNLPQHF.

The table lists this clonotype with many counts. The chain uses TRBV11-2 and TRBJ1-2; D not resolved. The CDR3 has 13 residues. Germline assignment: CDR1 SGHAT and CDR2 FQNNGV. Trimming stripped 0 bases from V and 8 bases from J, with 10 bases between. CDR3 protein: CASSLDQVKGYTF. CDR3 in DNA: TGTGCCAGCAGCTTAGATCAGGTTAAAGGCTACACCTTC.

This clonotype was seen at least ten times. This chain connects TRBV20-1 to TRBJ1-1, with no clear D. With 1 base removed from V and 5 bases from J, the gap between germline ends came to 14 bases. The CDR3 length is 14 residues. Germline lookup yields CDR1 DFQATT and CDR2 SNEGSKA (reference sequence). Here the CDR3 reads CSARAEGGRTEAFF. The CDR3 DNA reads as TGCAGTGCTAGAGCAGAGGGAGGGAGAACTGAAGCTTTCTTT.

The rearrangement uses TRBV2 and TRBJ2-5; the match to TRBD2 covers 7 bases. The V gene's germline CDR1 is SNHLY and CDR2 FYNNEI. This CDR3 comprises 14 residues. Unmatched junction bases numbered 3, after V lost 3 bases and J lost 2 bases. The CDR3 sequence: CASSEWGGQETQYF. CDR3 in DNA: TGTGCCAGCAGTGAGTGGGGGGGGCAAGAGACCCAGTACTTC. Together with reference TRBV2 and TRBJ2-5, the CDR3 gives the full variable domain: EPEVTQTPSHQVTQMGQEVILRCVPISNHLYFYWYRQILGQKVEFLVSFYNNEISEKSEIFDDQFSVERPDGSNFTLKIRSTKLEDSAMYFCASSEWGGQETQYFGPGTRLLVL.

This sequence joins TRBV30 and TRBJ2-2; D remains ambiguous. Per germline, CDR1 GTSNPN and CDR2 SVGIG (reference sequence). The CDR3 has 16 residues. V gave up 0 bases and J gave up 0 bases, with 11 bases separating them. CDR3 in amino acids: CAWSVSGIANTGELFF. CDR3 DNA: TGTGCCTGGAGTGTTAGTGGGATAGCGAACACCGGGGAGCTGTTTTTT.

Many counts were recorded for this clonotype. V is TRBV5-1 and J is TRBJ1-3, with 9 bases that match TRBD1. Germline V gene sequence: CDR1 SGHRS, CDR2 YFSETQ. This CDR3 has 17 amino acids. The V gene end was trimmed by 2 bases and the J gene end by 0 bases; junction bases not matched to a gene: 6. DNA for the CDR3: TGCGCCAGCAGCTTTACAGGGGGCTATGACTCTGGAAACACCATATATTTT. Translation: CASSFTGGYDSGNTIYF.

Ten or more counts support this clonotype. The J gene is TRBJ1-1, the V gene TRBV30; D may be TRBD1 (5 bases). This CDR3 spans 14 amino acids. Trimming shortened V by 4 bases and J by 0 bases, and 12 bases separated the two germline ends. Looked up from germline, CDR1 is GTSNPN and CDR2 is SVGIG (reference sequence). CDR3 amino acids: CAWNGGGVNTEAFF. Written as DNA, the CDR3 is TGTGCCTGGAATGGCGGGGGAGTGAACACTGAAGCTTTCTTT.

The table lists this clonotype with many counts. The chain couples TRBV10-3 to TRBJ2-5, with TRBD2 matching 7 bases. J gave up 5 bases and V 8 bases, and 2 bases lay outside the gene matches. Germline V gene data show CDR1 as ENHRY and CDR2 as SYGVKD. CDR3 length: 11 residues. DNA for the CDR3: TGTGCCATCGGGGGAGGGGAGACCCAGTACTTC. Translating it yields CAIGGGETQYF.

This clonotype was observed at least ten times. The rearrangement joins TRBV6-1 to TRBJ2-7, with TRBD2 as a possible D gene (5 bases). The CDR3 has 12 amino acids. V was trimmed by 11 bases and J by 4 bases, leaving 15 bases between them. Germline V gene sequence: CDR1 MNHNS, CDR2 SASEGT. CDR3 amino acids: CASSPGEYEQYF. CDR3 sequence (DNA): TGTGCCTCCTCCCCCGGGGAATACGAGCAGTACTTC.

V and J are TRBV28 and TRBJ2-2, with TRBD2 as a possible D gene (5 bases). The V end was cut by 5 bases, the J end by 0 bases, with 7 bases between. The CDR3 runs to 14 residues. Germline V CDR1 and CDR2: MDHEN, SYDVKM. The chain's CDR3 is CASSVAPNTGELFF. The CDR3 bases are TGTGCCAGCAGTGTAGCGCCGAACACCGGGGAGCTGTTTTTT.

This clonotype was counted ten times or more. The chain has TRBV7-2 and TRBJ1-6; D gene uncertain. Trimming removed 6 bases from V and 9 bases from J, with 12 bases in between. The CDR3 runs to 13 residues. The germline V gene encodes CDR1 SGHTA and CDR2 FQGNSA. The CDR3 region is CASRVYIGSPLHF. Written as DNA, the CDR3 is TGTGCCAGCAGGGTTTATATTGGTTCACCCCTCCACTTT. Full variable domain (remainder filled in from reference TRBV7-2 and TRBJ1-6): GAGVSQSPSNKVTEKGKDVELRCDPISGHTALYWYRQSLGQGLEFLIYFQGNSAPDKSGLPSDRFSAERTGGSVSTLTIQRTQQEDSAVYLCASRVYIGSPLHFGNGTRLTVT.

This clonotype was counted between two and nine times. The chain uses TRBV6-1 and TRBJ1-6; tentative D call: TRBD1 (5 bases). Germline CDR1 and CDR2: MNHNS and SASEGT. Deletions cut 1 base from V and 5 bases from J, with 9 bases between. This CDR3 has 15 amino acids. The CDR3 region has the DNA TGTGCCAGCAGTGAAGGGGGCGGCCATAATTCACCCCTCCACTTT. It encodes CASSEGGGHNSPLHF.

This clonotype was counted many times. This chain joins TRBV7-2 and TRBJ2-5; 13 bases line up with TRBD2. The CDR3 spans 15 residues. CDR1 is SGHTA and CDR2 is FQGNSA in the germline V gene. V shed 3 bases, J shed 5 bases, and the junction held 3 bases outside the gene matches. CDR3 sequence: CASSFTSGRGETQYF. CDR3 bases: TGTGCCAGCAGCTTCACTAGCGGGAGGGGGGAGACCCAGTACTTC.

CDR3 in DNA: TGTGCCAGCAGTGAAAGGTTGGGGAGGTTTCAGAATCAGCCCCAGCATTTT. This encodes CASSERLGRFQNQPQHF. The rearrangement links TRBV6-1 to TRBJ1-5; no clear D gene. Germline V lookup: CDR1 MNHNS, CDR2 SASEGT. The CDR3 loop spans 17 amino acids. V was shortened by 2 bases and J by 4 bases, with 18 bases between the two germline ends.

The sample holds many counts of this clonotype. The chain recombines TRBV7-9 with TRBJ2-7; 10 nucleotides line up with TRBD2. Germline CDR1 reads SEHNR; CDR2 reads FQNEAQ (reference sequence). CDR3 length: 15 amino acids. V was pared by 2 bases and J by 4 bases, with 5 bases of the junction left unmatched. The CDR3 DNA reads as TGTGCCAGCAGCTTAACTAGCGGGGCCATTTACGAGCAGTACTTC. This codes for CASSLTSGAIYEQYF.

The sample holds many counts of this clonotype. The chain recombines TRBV30 with TRBJ1-1; D gene ambiguous. Germline V gene sequence: CDR1 GTSNPN, CDR2 SVGIG (reference sequence). The CDR3 covers 13 residues. V lost 0 bases, J lost 4 bases, and 9 bases lay in between. The CDR3 spells CAWSVQGSTEAFF. The CDR3 DNA reads as TGTGCCTGGAGTGTACAAGGGAGCACTGAAGCTTTCTTT. Complete variable domain (other parts from reference TRBV30 and TRBJ1-1): SQTIHQWPATLVQPVGSPLSLECTVEGTSNPNLYWYRQAAGRGLQLLFYSVGIGQISSEVPQNLSASRPQDRQFILSSKKLLLSDSGFYLCAWSVQGSTEAFFGQGTRLTVV.

Many counts were recorded for this clonotype. This sequence joins TRBV20-1 and TRBJ1-3; D is perhaps TRBD1 (6 bases). V was trimmed by 6 bases and J by 1 base, leaving 7 bases between them. Per the germline V gene, CDR1 is DFQATT and CDR2 is SNEGSKA (reference sequence). This CDR3 comprises 12 residues. The CDR3 loop reads CSATGSGNTIYF. In DNA, the CDR3 is TGCAGTGCCACAGGGTCTGGAAACACCATATATTTT.